The 26 T cell receptor beta chains reported below all come from one sample, sequenced in a study of shared clonotypes between healthy human individuals. Profiled with immunoSEQ multiplex PCR; TCRdb holds only in-frame clones, not every one. The table shows more than 1,200,000 clones, with approximately 98.5% occurring only once. Sequencing was carried out using naive CD4+ T cells sorted from blood. The subset is: CD45RA+ positively selected. Receptors were obtained from a man aged 25-45 years in good health.

This chain joins TRBV5-1 and TRBJ2-5, with D possibly matching TRBD2 (6 bases). The CDR3 loop spans 16 amino acids. Germline V gives CDR1 SGHRS, CDR2 YFSETQ. The V and J ends lost 0 bases and 3 bases respectively, with 15 bases between them. For the CDR3, the DNA is TGCGCCAGCAGCTTGGGGGACTTGATGGGGGAAGAGACCCAGTACTTC. This codes for CASSLGDLMGEETQYF. Variable domain in full (rest from reference TRBV5-1 and TRBJ2-5): KAGVTQTPRYLIKTRGQQVTLSCSPISGHRSVSWYQQTPGQGLQFLFEYFSETQRNKGNFPGRFSGRQFSNSRSEMNVSTLELGDSALYLCASSLGDLMGEETQYFGPGTRLLVL.

This chain joins TRBV15 and TRBJ1-3; D gene ambiguous. Germline CDR1 LNHNV, CDR2 YYDKDF (reference sequence). V lost 0 bases, J lost 3 bases, and 6 bases lay in between. The CDR3 has 14 residues. The CDR3 nucleotides read TGTGCCACCAGCAGAGATCGGGGTGGAAACACCATATATTTT. Protein sequence: CATSRDRGGNTIYF.

As to this clone: This specimen includes other DNA sequences encoding the same CDR3. J is TRBJ1-3 and V is TRBV9; 8 bases agree with TRBD1. Trimming cost V 2 bases and J 0 bases; bases outside gene matches: 1. The CDR3 consists of 15 residues. Germline lookup yields CDR1 SGDLS and CDR2 YYNGEE. CDR3 sequence: CASSVGQVSGNTIYF. The CDR3, as DNA: TGTGCCAGCAGCGTGGGACAGGTCTCTGGAAACACCATATATTTT.

The CDR3 coding sequence is TGTGCCACTTCTGCGGGGAACTCTGGGGCCAACGTCCTGACTTTC. Translated: CATSAGNSGANVLTF. The chain has TRBV19 and TRBJ2-6; tentative D call: TRBD2 (6 bases). From germline, CDR1 is LNHDA and CDR2 SQIVND (reference sequence). V lost 10 bases, J lost 0 bases, and 13 bases lay in between. CDR3 length: 15 residues.

The chain recombines TRBV18 with TRBJ2-3, with a tentative D call TRBD1 (7 bases). Germline V lookup: CDR1 KGHSH, CDR2 LQKENI. Deletions cut 4 bases from V and 4 bases from J, with 15 bases between. This CDR3 contains 15 residues. In DNA form, the CDR3 reads TGTGCCAGCTCACAGATGACAGGGAGGCCAGATACGCAGTATTTT. This gives the protein CASSQMTGRPDTQYF.

The chain couples TRBV6-1 to TRBJ1-5; a possible D gene is TRBD1 (6 bases). Trimming took 3 bases from V and 1 from J, leaving 16 bases between them. The V gene's germline CDR1 is MNHNS and CDR2 SASEGT. The CDR3 has 17 residues. The CDR3 nucleotides read TGTGCCAGCAGTGAGCTATCCAGGGGAGCGAGCAATCAGCCCCAGCATTTT. Protein product: CASSELSRGASNQPQHF.

With regard to this clone: Other DNA sequences in the same sample also yield this CDR3. The gene calls are TRBV30 and TRBJ1-5; D gene unclear. V dropped 1 base and J dropped 3 bases, with 7 bases sitting between them. CDR1 and CDR2 (germline): GTSNPN, SVGIG (reference sequence). The CDR3 consists of 13 residues. CDR3 sequence: CAWSDSSNQPQHF. Here the CDR3 DNA reads TGTGCCTGGAGTGACAGTTCCAATCAGCCCCAGCATTTT. Combining the CDR3 with reference TRBV30 and TRBJ1-5 gives the whole variable domain SQTIHQWPATLVQPVGSPLSLECTVEGTSNPNLYWYRQAAGRGLQLLFYSVGIGQISSEVPQNLSASRPQDRQFILSSKKLLLSDSGFYLCAWSDSSNQPQHFGDGTRLSIL.

The V call is TRBV5-4, the J call TRBJ2-1, with TRBD1 identical over 10 bases. From germline, CDR1 is SGHNT and CDR2 YYREEE (reference sequence). The J segment lost 1 base and the V segment lost 3 bases, leaving 7 bases of the junction unmatched. The CDR3 covers 17 residues. CDR3 amino acids: CASSWRDRGVSYNEQFF. The DNA of the CDR3 is TGTGCCAGCAGCTGGAGGGACAGGGGCGTTTCCTACAATGAGCAGTTCTTC.

The chain joins TRBV18 to TRBJ2-2, with D uncertain. The CDR3 loop spans 12 amino acids. Trimming pared 3 bases from V and 7 bases from J, leaving 6 bases between. Per the germline V gene, CDR1 is KGHSH and CDR2 is LQKENI. The DNA for the CDR3 is TGTGCCAGCTCACCTTACCTCGGGGAGCTGTTTTTT. Protein: CASSPYLGELFF.

The V call is TRBV5-1, the J call TRBJ2-3; D is unclear. Germline values: CDR1 SGHRS, CDR2 YFSETQ. The CDR3 has 16 residues. The ends were cut back, 4 bases at V and 0 bases at J, with 15 bases in the middle. In DNA form, the CDR3 reads TGCGCCAGCAGCCCACTGGGCAGTACTAGCACAGATACGCAGTATTTT. It codes for CASSPLGSTSTDTQYF.

The chain links TRBV7-3 to TRBJ2-5; D is ambiguous. V shed 3 bases and J shed 5 bases, with 10 bases lying between them. There are 13 residues in the CDR3. Germline CDR1 is SGHTA and CDR2 is FQGTGA. The CDR3 DNA sequence: TGTGCCAGCAGCTTCCGCTCGGCGGAGACCCAGTACTTC. Amino acid sequence: CASSFRSAETQYF.

The rearrangement links TRBV28 to TRBJ2-7; 7 nucleotides align to TRBD1. The CDR3 length is 15 residues. CDR1 is MDHEN, CDR2 SYDVKM, per germline. V shed 4 bases and J 3 bases; nucleotides not matched to a gene: 9. CDR3 loop: CASSSSGTVGYEQYF. The CDR3 coding sequence is TGTGCCAGCAGTTCTTCCGGGACAGTAGGCTACGAGCAGTACTTC.

This sequence joins TRBV7-2 and TRBJ2-2; no reliable D call. The CDR3 has 14 residues. V was cut by 1 base and J by 0 bases, with 3 bases left in between. CDR1 is SGHTA, CDR2 FQGNSA, per germline. The CDR3 reads CASSLVPNTGELFF. For the CDR3, the DNA is TGTGCCAGCAGCTTAGTACCGAACACCGGGGAGCTGTTTTTT. The complete variable domain, with remaining parts taken from reference TRBV7-2 and TRBJ2-2, reads GAGVSQSPSNKVTEKGKDVELRCDPISGHTALYWYRQSLGQGLEFLIYFQGNSAPDKSGLPSDRFSAERTGGSVSTLTIQRTQQEDSAVYLCASSLVPNTGELFFGEGSRLTVL.

The chain has TRBV6-6 and TRBJ2-1; 9 positions agree with TRBD2. V was clipped by 5 bases and J by 3 bases; unmatched bases: 5. CDR3 length: 15 residues. Germline V gene data show CDR1 as MNHNY and CDR2 as SVGAGI (reference sequence). For the CDR3, the DNA is TGTGCCAGCAGTAAACAGACTAGCGGCTACAATGAGCAGTTCTTC. Encoded protein: CASSKQTSGYNEQFF.

V gene TRBV11-2 combines with J gene TRBJ2-7; unclear D gene. The length of the CDR3 is 12 residues. V shed 5 bases and J shed 2 bases, with 7 bases lying between them. CDR1 SGHAT and CDR2 FQNNGV come from the germline V gene. CDR3 DNA: TGTGCCAGCAGCCAAGTGACCTACGAGCAGTACTTC. Protein: CASSQVTYEQYF.

V is TRBV28 and J is TRBJ2-7; 9 bases align to TRBD1. With V trimmed by 0 bases and J by 6 bases, 6 bases remained unmatched. Germline V CDR1 and CDR2: MDHEN, SYDVKM. CDR3 size: 15 residues. CDR3 bases: TGTGCCAGCAGTTTATGGGGGACAGGGCGCTCCGAGCAGTACTTC. It codes for CASSLWGTGRSEQYF.

The V and J genes are TRBV29-1 and TRBJ2-5, with D perhaps matching TRBD2 (6 bases). The V and J ends lost 7 bases and 5 bases respectively, with 14 bases between them. The V gene's germline CDR1 is SQVTM and CDR2 ANQGSEA. The CDR3 loop spans 12 amino acids. CDR3 protein: CSGGGMVETQYF. The DNA for the CDR3 is TGCAGCGGGGGCGGGATGGTGGAGACCCAGTACTTC.

The CDR3 loop is CSVAHTWKRGADTQYF. In nucleotides, the CDR3 is TGCAGCGTTGCCCACACTTGGAAGCGGGGCGCAGATACGCAGTATTTT. This chain links TRBV29-1 with TRBJ2-3, with 7 bases identical to TRBD2. The CDR3 totals 16 residues. Germline V gene data show CDR1 as SQVTM and CDR2 as ANQGSEA. Unmatched junction bases numbered 14, after V lost 4 bases and J lost 4 bases.

About this clone: A junction end diverges from the germline sequence, so it may reflect a read error. J is TRBJ1-1 and V is TRBV7-2, with D possibly matching TRBD1 (5 bases). CDR1 is SGHTA, CDR2 FQGNSA, per germline. This CDR3 region has 15 residues. CDR3 DNA sequence: TGTGCCAGCAGCTTAGATAGCCGGGGGAACGCTGAAGCTTTCTTT. It encodes CASSLDSRGNAEAFF.

The chain has TRBV11-2 and TRBJ2-1; perhaps TRBD2 as D (5 bases). Germline CDR1 and CDR2: SGHAT and FQNNGV. Trimming stripped 0 bases from V and 9 bases from J, with 12 bases between. The CDR3 sequence is 14 residues long. The CDR3 DNA is TGTGCCAGCAGCTTAGATAGAGGGAGTGGTGAGCAGTTCTTC. It encodes CASSLDRGSGEQFF.

This chain joins TRBV7-9 and TRBJ1-5, with unresolved D. The germline gives CDR1 SEHNR, CDR2 FQNEAQ (reference sequence). The CDR3 has 14 residues. V shed 6 bases and J shed 0 bases, with 9 bases lying between them. The DNA of the CDR3 is TGTGCCAGCAGATTTTGGTATAGCAATCAGCCCCAGCATTTT. This translates into CASRFWYSNQPQHF.

CDR3 DNA: TGTGCCAGCAGTACCCGGACAGGGGGGAATCAGCCCCAGCATTTT. Its protein is CASSTRTGGNQPQHF. The chain recombines TRBV6-6 with TRBJ1-5; 10 bases map to TRBD1. CDR1 MNHNY and CDR2 SVGAGI come from the germline V gene (reference sequence). CDR3 length: 15 residues. V was clipped by 5 bases and J by 4 bases; unmatched bases: 5.

The chain recombines TRBV7-2 with TRBJ2-7, with D possibly TRBD1 on 5 matching bases. This CDR3 is 14 amino acids long. Germline assignment: CDR1 SGHTA and CDR2 FQGNSA. V gave up 5 bases and J gave up 4 bases, with 15 bases separating them. The CDR3 region is CASSGRTTQYEQYF. The CDR3, as DNA: TGTGCCAGCAGCGGACGGACAACCCAGTACGAGCAGTACTTC.

V and J are TRBV18 and TRBJ2-2; TRBD2 is a possible D gene (5 bases). CDR1 and CDR2 (germline): KGHSH, LQKENI. The CDR3 extends over 14 amino acids. Trimming stripped 6 bases from V and 5 bases from J, with 13 bases between. CDR3: CASSPVSGTGELFF. CDR3 DNA: TGTGCCAGCTCCCCCGTATCGGGGACCGGGGAGCTGTTTTTT.

This chain uses TRBV14 with TRBJ2-5, with D perhaps matching TRBD2 (6 bases). The germline gives CDR1 SGHDN, CDR2 FVKESK. This CDR3 comprises 15 residues. V dropped 1 base and J dropped 4 bases, with 13 bases sitting between them. CDR3 coding DNA: TGTGCCAGCAGCCAAGGAGTGGGACTCCTAGAGACCCAGTACTTC. Translating it yields CASSQGVGLLETQYF. Full variable domain (missing parts from reference TRBV14 and TRBJ2-5): EAGVTQFPSHSVIEKGQTVTLRCDPISGHDNLYWYRRVMGKEIKFLLHFVKESKQDESGMPNNRFLAERTGGTYSTLKVQPAELEDSGVYFCASSQGVGLLETQYFGPGTRLLVL.

The chain links TRBV14 to TRBJ1-4, with D perhaps TRBD1 (5 bases). Trimming cost V 1 base and J 10 bases, with 19 bases left between them. Looked up from germline, CDR1 is SGHDN and CDR2 is FVKESK. The CDR3 has 16 residues. The CDR3 sequence: CASSQGLRDLGGKLFF. In DNA form, the CDR3 reads TGTGCCAGCAGCCAAGGCCTCCGGGACCTAGGAGGAAAACTGTTTTTT.